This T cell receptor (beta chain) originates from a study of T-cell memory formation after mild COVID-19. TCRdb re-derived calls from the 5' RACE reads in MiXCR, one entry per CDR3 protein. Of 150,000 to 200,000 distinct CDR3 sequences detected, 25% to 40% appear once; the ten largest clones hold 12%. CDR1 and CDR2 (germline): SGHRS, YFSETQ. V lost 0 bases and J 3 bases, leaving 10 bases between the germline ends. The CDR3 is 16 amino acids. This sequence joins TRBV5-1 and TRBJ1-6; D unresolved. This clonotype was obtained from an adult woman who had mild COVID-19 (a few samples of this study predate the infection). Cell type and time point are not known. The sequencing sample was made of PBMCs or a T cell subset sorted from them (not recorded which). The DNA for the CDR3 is TGCGCCAGCAGCTTGGGAGGGCGGTTCTATAATTCACCCCTCCACTTT. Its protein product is CASSLGGRFYNSPLHF.